This T cell receptor beta chain is drawn from a study of OX40 agonist ivuxolimab in advanced cancers. Overall study: Participants averaged about 60 years of age (range about 23 to 90) and were about 85% male. Study results and limitations: Dosing at 0.1 to 3.0 mg/kg was accompanied by clonal expansion of CD4+ and CD8+ blood T cells by week 6.

As concerns this clone: Its antigen remains unidentified.

Sequenced by immunoSEQ multiplex PCR; TCRdb stores in-frame clones only, minus some. Of over 15,000 clones in the sample, less than 95% are singletons; the top ten hold 49%. The V and J ends lost 7 bases and 0 bases respectively, with 9 bases between them. The CDR3 totals 13 residues. From germline, CDR1 is LNHDA and CDR2 SQIVND (reference sequence). This material consisted of CD4+ or CD8+ T cells sorted from blood, taken in a trial of the OX40 agonist ivuxolimab. The receptor was isolated from an adult with an advanced solid tumor such as melanoma, head and neck, liver or kidney cancer. The chain combines TRBV19 with TRBJ1-2; D is uncertain. The CDR3 is CASTFGTNYGYTF. CDR3 nucleotides: TGTGCCAGTACATTCGGTACTAACTATGGCTACACCTTC.